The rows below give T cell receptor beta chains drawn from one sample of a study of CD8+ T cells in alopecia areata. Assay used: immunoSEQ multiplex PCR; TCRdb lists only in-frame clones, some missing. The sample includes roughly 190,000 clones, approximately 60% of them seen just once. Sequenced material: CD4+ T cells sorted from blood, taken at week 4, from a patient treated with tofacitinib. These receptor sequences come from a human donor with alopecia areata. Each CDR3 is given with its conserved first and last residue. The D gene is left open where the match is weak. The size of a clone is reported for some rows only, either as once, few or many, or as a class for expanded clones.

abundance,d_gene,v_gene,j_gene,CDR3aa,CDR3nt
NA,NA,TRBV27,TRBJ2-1,CASSFPGSSYNEQFF,TGTGCCAGCAGTTTCCCAGGAAGCTCCTACAATGAGCAGTTCTTC
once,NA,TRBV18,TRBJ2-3,CASSPPRAGFSDTQYF,TGTGCCAGCTCACCGCCCAGGGCAGGGTTTTCGGATACGCAGTATTTT
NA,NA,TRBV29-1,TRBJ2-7,CSVVDGTYEQYF,TGCAGCGTTGTGGACGGAACCTACGAGCAGTACTTC
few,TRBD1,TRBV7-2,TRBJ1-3,CASSPRTGTERNTIYF,TGTGCCAGCAGCCCCCGAACCGGGACAGAGAGAAACACCATATATTTT
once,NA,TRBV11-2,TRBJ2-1,CASSPSHEQFF,TGTGCCAGCAGCCCCTCCCATGAGCAGTTCTTC
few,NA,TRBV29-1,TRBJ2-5,CSARWRTARETQYF,TGCAGCGCCAGGTGGAGGACCGCAAGAGAGACCCAGTACTTC
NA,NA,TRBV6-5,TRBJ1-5,CASSLDRSPGAQHF,TGTGCCAGCAGCCTAGACCGATCCCCGGGAGCCCAGCATTTT
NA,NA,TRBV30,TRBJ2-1,CAWSLGRIFSGEQFF,TGTGCCTGGAGCCTCGGGAGAATTTTTAGTGGTGAGCAGTTCTTC
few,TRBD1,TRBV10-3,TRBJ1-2,CAIRPGQGGYTF,TGTGCCATCAGGCCGGGACAGGGAGGCTACACCTTC
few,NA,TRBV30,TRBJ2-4,CAWSSASWLKNIQYF,TGTGCCTGGAGTTCAGCGAGTTGGCTCAAAAACATTCAGTACTTC
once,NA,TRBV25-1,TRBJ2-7,CATPYEQYF,TGTGCCACACCCTACGAGCAGTACTTC
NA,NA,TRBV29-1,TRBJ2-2,CSVEEHPASRGGELFF,TGCAGCGTTGAAGAACACCCGGCCTCGAGAGGCGGGGAGCTGTTTTTT
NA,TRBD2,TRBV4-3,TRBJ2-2,CASSPGLAGPGFGELFF,TGCGCCAGCAGCCCGGGACTAGCGGGACCGGGGTTCGGGGAGCTGTTTTTT
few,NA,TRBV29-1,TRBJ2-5,CSVDRGQETQYF,TGCAGCGTTGACCGGGGACAAGAGACCCAGTACTTC
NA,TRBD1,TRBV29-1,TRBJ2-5,CSVVQDRVQETQYF,TGCAGCGTTGTCCAGGACAGGGTTCAAGAGACCCAGTACTTC
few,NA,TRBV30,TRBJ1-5,CAWSLPRLLRDQPQHF,TGTGCCTGGAGTCTCCCCAGGCTATTGAGGGATCAGCCCCAGCATTTT
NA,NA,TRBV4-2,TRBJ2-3,CASSQDQTSPTNTDTQYF,TGTGCCAGCAGCCAAGATCAGACCTCTCCGACTAACACAGATACGCAGTATTTT
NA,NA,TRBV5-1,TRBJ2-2,CASSKQRGKNTGELFF,TGCGCCAGCAGCAAGCAACGGGGCAAGAACACCGGGGAGCTGTTTTTT
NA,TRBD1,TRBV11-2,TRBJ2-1,CASSRTGRSYNEQFF,TGTGCCAGCAGCCGGACAGGGCGGTCCTACAATGAGCAGTTCTTC
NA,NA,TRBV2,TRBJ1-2,CASTSSGGYTF,TGTGCCAGCACCAGCTCCGGAGGCTACACCTTC
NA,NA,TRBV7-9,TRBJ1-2,CASSSDRRAYGYTF,TGTGCCAGCAGCTCCGATCGAAGGGCTTACGGCTACACCTTC
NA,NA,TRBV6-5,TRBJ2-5,CASSYSKETQYF,TGTGCCAGCAGTTACTCGAAAGAGACCCAGTACTTC
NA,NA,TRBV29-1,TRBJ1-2,CSVDRGGYGYTF,TGCAGCGTTGATAGGGGTGGCTATGGCTACACCTTC
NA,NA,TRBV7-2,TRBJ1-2,CASSRDRTANYGYTF,TGTGCCAGCAGTCGAGACAGGACAGCCAACTATGGCTACACCTTC
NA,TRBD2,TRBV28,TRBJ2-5,CASSREREKETQYF,TGTGCCAGCAGTAGGGAGCGGGAGAAGGAGACCCAGTACTTC
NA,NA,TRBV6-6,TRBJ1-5,CASSPTQRGIQPQHF,TGTGCCAGCAGTCCGACGCAGCGGGGTATTCAGCCCCAGCATTTT
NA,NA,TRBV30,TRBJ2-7,CAWSVGREANF,TGTGCCTGGAGTGTGGGCAGGGAGGCGAACTTC
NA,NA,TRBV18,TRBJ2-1,CASSPLGTLEQFF,TGTGCCAGCTCACCACTCGGGACCCTCGAGCAGTTCTTC
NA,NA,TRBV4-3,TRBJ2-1,CASSLRLVGISEQFF,TGCGCCAGCAGCCTGCGGCTAGTGGGGATCAGTGAGCAGTTCTTC
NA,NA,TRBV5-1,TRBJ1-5,CASSLVGAENQPQHF,TGCGCCAGCAGCTTGGTGGGGGCCGAGAATCAGCCCCAGCATTTT
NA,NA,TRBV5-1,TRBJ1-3,CASSFDTRSGRSGNTIYF,TGCGCCAGCAGCTTTGACACTAGGTCGGGCCGCTCTGGAAACACCATATATTTT
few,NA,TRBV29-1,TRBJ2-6,CSVEVGSGANVLTF,TGCAGCGTTGAAGTCGGCTCTGGGGCCAACGTCCTGACTTTC
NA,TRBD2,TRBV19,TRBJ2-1,CASSPGLAYNEQFF,TGTGCCAGTAGTCCAGGACTAGCCTACAATGAGCAGTTCTTC
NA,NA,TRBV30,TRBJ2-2,CAWSRDPQAGELFF,TGTGCCTGGAGTCGGGACCCCCAAGCTGGGGAGCTGTTTTTT
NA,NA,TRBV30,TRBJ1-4,CAWNLYQGEKLFF,TGTGCCTGGAATCTTTACCAGGGGGAAAAACTGTTTTTT
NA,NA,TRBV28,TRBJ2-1,CASSLPDSVEQFF,TGTGCCAGCAGTTTACCCGATAGTGTTGAGCAGTTCTTC
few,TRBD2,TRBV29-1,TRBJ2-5,CSVERTSGRARETQYF,TGCAGCGTTGAAAGGACTAGCGGGAGGGCCAGGGAGACCCAGTACTTC
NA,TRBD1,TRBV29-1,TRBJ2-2,CSVGQGARTGELFF,TGCAGCGTGGGACAGGGGGCGAGGACCGGGGAGCTGTTTTTT
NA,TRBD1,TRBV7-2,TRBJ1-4,CASSSTGVEEKLFF,TGTGCCAGCAGCTCGACAGGGGTGGAAGAAAAACTGTTTTTT
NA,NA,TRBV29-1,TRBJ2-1,CSVGRQSHYSYNEQFF,TGCAGCGTTGGAAGACAGTCCCACTACTCCTACAATGAGCAGTTCTTC
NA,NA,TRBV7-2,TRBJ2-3,CASSLPGIRTDTQYF,TGTGCCAGCAGCCTTCCAGGCATTCGCACAGATACGCAGTATTTT
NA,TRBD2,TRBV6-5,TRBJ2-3,CASSYSLAEGEDTQYF,TGTGCCAGCAGTTACTCACTAGCGGAGGGGGAGGATACGCAGTATTTT
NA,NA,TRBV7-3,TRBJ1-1,CASSPLGAGNTEAFF,TGTGCCAGCAGCCCCCTTGGGGCGGGAAACACTGAAGCTTTCTTT
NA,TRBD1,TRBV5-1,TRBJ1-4,CASSLAGDRPNEKLFF,TGCGCCAGCAGCTTGGCGGGGGACAGACCTAATGAAAAACTGTTTTTT
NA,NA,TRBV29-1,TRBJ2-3,CSVEDFGQHQDTQYF,TGCAGCGTTGAAGATTTTGGACAGCATCAAGATACGCAGTATTTT
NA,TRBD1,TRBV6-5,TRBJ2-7,CATKTGRGSYEQYF,TGTGCCACCAAGACAGGGCGCGGGTCCTACGAGCAGTACTTC
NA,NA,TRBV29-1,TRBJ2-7,CSVVGVPQGSYEQYF,TGCAGCGTTGTGGGAGTTCCCCAGGGATCCTACGAGCAGTACTTC
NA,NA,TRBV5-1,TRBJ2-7,CASSARLGVEQYF,TGCGCCAGCAGCGCAAGACTAGGAGTCGAGCAGTACTTC
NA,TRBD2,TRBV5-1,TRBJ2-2,CASSLVAGEAGELFF,TGCGCCAGCAGCTTGGTAGCGGGAGAGGCCGGGGAGCTGTTTTTT